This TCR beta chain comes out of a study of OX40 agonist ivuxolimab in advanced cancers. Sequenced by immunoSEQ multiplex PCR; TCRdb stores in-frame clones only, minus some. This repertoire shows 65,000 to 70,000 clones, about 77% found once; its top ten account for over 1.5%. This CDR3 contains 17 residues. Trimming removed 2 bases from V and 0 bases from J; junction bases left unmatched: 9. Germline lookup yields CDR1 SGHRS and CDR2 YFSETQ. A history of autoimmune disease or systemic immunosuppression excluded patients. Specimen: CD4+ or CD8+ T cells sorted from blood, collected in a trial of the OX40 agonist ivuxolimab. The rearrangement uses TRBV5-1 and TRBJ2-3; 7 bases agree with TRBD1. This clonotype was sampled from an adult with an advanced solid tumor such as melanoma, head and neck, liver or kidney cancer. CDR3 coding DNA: TGCGCCAGCAGCTTTGGTATTGGGACAGATAGCACAGATACGCAGTATTTT. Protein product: CASSFGIGTDSTDTQYF.